This paragraph reports one T cell receptor (beta chain). Its specificity is unknown. The CDR3 sequence is 12 residues long. Germline CDR1 is SGDLS and CDR2 is YYNGEE. The V end was cut by 4 bases, the J end by 10 bases, with 12 bases between. This record belongs to a study of OX40 agonist ivuxolimab in advanced cancers. Broader study findings: Relative to CD4+ cells, CD8+ T cells on average had more expanded clones. The study observed clonal expansion of CD4+ and CD8+ blood T cells by week 6 at 0.1 to 3.0 mg/kg.

TCRdb's copy holds only in-frame clones and misses some; the assay was immunoSEQ multiplex PCR. The data show some 31,000 clones, roughly nine tenths seen once. This receptor was taken from an adult with an advanced solid tumor such as melanoma, head and neck, liver or kidney cancer. Sequenced material: CD4+ or CD8+ T cells sorted from blood, taken in a trial of the OX40 agonist ivuxolimab. The rearrangement joins TRBV9 to TRBJ2-1; no definite D call. The CDR3 region is CASSTGLWEQFF. In DNA form, the CDR3 reads TGTGCCAGCAGCACTGGCCTATGGGAGCAGTTCTTC.